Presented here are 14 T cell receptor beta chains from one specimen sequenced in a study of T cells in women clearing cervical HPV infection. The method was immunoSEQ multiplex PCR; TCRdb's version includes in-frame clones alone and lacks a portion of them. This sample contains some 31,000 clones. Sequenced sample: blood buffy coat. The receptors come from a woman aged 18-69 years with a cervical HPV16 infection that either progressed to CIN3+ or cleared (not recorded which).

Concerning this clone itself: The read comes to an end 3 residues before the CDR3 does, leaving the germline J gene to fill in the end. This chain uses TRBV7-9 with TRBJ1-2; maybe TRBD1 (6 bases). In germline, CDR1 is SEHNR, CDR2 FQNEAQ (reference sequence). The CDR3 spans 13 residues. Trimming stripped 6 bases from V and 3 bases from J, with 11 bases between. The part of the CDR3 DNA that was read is TGTGCCAGCAGTCACTCAGGGGACTATGGC. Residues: CASSHSGDYG. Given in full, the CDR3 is CASSHSGDYGYTF.

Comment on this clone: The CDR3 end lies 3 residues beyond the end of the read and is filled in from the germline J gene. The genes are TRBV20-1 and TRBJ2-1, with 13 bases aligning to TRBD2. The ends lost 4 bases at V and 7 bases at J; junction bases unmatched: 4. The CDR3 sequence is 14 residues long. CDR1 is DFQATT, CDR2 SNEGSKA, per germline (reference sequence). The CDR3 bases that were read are TGCAGTGCTATCACTAGCGGGAGGGCAAATGAG. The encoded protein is CSAITSGRANE. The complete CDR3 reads CSAITSGRANEQFF.

CDR3 loop: CSAIPGTGGTLHF. The CDR3 bases that were read are TGCAGTGCTATCCCCGGGACAGGGGGGACC. The chain couples TRBV20-1 to TRBJ1-6, with 11 positions matching TRBD1. The read gets to within 3 residues of the CDR3 end, and the germline J gene fills in the rest. Germline CDR1 is DFQATT and CDR2 is SNEGSKA (reference sequence). This CDR3 region has 13 residues.

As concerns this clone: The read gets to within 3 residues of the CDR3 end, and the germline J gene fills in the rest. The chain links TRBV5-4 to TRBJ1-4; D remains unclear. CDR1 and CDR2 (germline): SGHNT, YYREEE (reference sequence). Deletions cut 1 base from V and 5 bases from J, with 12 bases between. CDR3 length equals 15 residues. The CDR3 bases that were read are TGTGCCAGCAGCTTGTGGGCAGATGAGAATGAAAAA. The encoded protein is CASSLWADENEK. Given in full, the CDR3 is CASSLWADENEKLFF.

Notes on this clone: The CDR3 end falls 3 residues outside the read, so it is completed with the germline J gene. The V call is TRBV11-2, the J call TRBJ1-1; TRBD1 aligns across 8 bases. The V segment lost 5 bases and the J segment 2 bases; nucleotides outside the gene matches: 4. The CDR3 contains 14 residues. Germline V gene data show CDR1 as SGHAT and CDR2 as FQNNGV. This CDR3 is CASSPQGANTEAFF. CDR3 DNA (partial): TGTGCCAGCAGCCCCCAGGGGGCCAACACTGAA.

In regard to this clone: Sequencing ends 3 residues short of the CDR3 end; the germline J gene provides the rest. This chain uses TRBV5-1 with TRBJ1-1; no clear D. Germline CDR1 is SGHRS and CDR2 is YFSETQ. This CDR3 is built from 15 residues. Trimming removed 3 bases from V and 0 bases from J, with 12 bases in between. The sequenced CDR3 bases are TGCGCCAGCAGCTGGAGGACGGGGATGAACACTGAA. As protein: CASSWRTGMNTE. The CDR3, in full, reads CASSWRTGMNTEAFF. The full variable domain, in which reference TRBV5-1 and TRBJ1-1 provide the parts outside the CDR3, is KAGVTQTPRYLIKTRGQQVTLSCSPISGHRSVSWYQQTPGQGLQFLFEYFSETQRNKGNFPGRFSGRQFSNSRSEMNVSTLELGDSALYLCASSWRTGMNTEAFFGQGTRLTVV.

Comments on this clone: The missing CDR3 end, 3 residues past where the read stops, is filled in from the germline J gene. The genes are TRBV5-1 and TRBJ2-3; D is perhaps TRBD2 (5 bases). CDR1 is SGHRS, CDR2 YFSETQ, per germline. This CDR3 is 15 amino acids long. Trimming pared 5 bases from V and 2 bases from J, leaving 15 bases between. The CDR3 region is CASRSSFTPTDTQYF. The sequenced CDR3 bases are TGCGCCAGCAGGTCTAGCTTTACGCCCACAGATACG. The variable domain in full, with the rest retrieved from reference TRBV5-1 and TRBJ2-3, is KAGVTQTPRYLIKTRGQQVTLSCSPISGHRSVSWYQQTPGQGLQFLFEYFSETQRNKGNFPGRFSGRQFSNSRSEMNVSTLELGDSALYLCASRSSFTPTDTQYFGPGTRLTVL.

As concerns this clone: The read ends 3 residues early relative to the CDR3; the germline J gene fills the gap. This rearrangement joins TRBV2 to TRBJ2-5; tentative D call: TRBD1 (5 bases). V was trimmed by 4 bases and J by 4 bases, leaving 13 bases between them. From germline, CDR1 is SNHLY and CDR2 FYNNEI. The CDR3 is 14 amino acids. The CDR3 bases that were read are TGTGCCAGCAGTGTTAGTACAGGAAGAGAGACC. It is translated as CASSVSTGRET. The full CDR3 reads CASSVSTGRETQYF.

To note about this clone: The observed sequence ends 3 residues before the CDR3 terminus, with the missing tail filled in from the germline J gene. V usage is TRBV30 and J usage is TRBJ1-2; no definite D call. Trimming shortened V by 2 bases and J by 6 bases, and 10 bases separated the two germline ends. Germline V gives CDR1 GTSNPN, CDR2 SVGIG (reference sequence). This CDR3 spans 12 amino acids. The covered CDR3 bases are TGTGCCTGGAGTAAAGCAGGCGATGGC. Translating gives CAWSKAGDG. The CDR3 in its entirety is CAWSKAGDGYTF.

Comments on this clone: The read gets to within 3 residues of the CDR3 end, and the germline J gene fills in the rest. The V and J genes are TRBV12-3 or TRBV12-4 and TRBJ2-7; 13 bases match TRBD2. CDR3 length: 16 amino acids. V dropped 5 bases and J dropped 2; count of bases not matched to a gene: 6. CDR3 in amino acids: CASSKTGLAGTYEQYF. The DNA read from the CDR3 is TGTGCCAGCAGTAAAACGGGACTAGCGGGGACCTACGAG.

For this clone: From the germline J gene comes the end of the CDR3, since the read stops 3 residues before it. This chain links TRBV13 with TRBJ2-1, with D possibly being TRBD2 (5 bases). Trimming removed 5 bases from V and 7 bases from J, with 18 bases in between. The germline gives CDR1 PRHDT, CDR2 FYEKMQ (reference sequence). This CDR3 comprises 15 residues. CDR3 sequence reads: CASSARGRLKNEQFF. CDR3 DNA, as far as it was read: TGTGCCAGCAGCGCACGGGGTCGTCTAAAGAATGAG.

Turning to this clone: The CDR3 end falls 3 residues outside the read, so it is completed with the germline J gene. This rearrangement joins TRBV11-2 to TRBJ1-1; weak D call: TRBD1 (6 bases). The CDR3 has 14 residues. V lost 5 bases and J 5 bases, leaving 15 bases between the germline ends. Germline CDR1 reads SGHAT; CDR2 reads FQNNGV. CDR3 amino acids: CASSPALGATEAFF. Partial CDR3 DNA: TGTGCCAGCAGCCCTGCTCTGGGGGCAACTGAA.

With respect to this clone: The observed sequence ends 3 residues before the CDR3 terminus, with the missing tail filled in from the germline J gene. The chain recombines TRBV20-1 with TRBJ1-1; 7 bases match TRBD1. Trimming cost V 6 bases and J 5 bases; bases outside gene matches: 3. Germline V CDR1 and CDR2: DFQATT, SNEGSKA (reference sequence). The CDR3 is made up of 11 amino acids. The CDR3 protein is CSAGQMTEAFF. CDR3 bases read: TGCAGTGCGGGACAGATGACTGAA.

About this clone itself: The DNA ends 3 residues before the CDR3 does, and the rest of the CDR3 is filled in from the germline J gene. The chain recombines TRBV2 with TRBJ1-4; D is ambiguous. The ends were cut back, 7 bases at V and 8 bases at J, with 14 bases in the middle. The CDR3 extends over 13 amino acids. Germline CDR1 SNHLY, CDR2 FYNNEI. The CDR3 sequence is CASNIQIEEKLFF. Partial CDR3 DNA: TGTGCCAGCAACATTCAAATCGAGGAAAAA. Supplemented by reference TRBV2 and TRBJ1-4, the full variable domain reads EPEVTQTPSHQVTQMGQEVILRCVPISNHLYFYWYRQILGQKVEFLVSFYNNEISEKSEIFDDQFSVERPDGSNFTLKIRSTKLEDSAMYFCASNIQIEEKLFFGSGTQLSVL.